This TCR beta chain was identified during a study of cytomegalovirus exposure and HLA in healthy donors. The CDR3 has 18 residues. Germline-derived CDR1 and CDR2 are LGHNA and YNFKEQ. PCR primers comprised 60 Vbeta and 13 Jbeta primers. Measured with immunoSEQ multiplex PCR; TCRdb has only the in-frame clones, and not every one. The sample holds about 140,000 clones, 82% seen once. All donors participated as healthy donors of bone marrow. Concerning this clone: The antigen remains unidentified. One junction end disagrees with the germline gene, perhaps due to a read error.

Findings and limits, study-wide: In a later analysis, the majority of CMV-associated beta chains seemingly showed HLA restriction. Analysis was carried out at a later point, and it linked a missense DCLRE1C variant to TCR beta V- and J-gene trimming. Presence/absence analysis assumed near-uniform sequencing depth across donors.

What was sequenced was PBMCs. The chain couples TRBV4-2 to TRBJ1-1; 9 positions match TRBD1. The origin of this receptor is a male donor in good health and CMV-seronegative. The CDR3 coding sequence is TGTGCCAGCAGCCAAGATCTCCCGGGGACAGGGTGGAACACTGAAGCTCTCTTT. Its translation: CASSQDLPGTGWNTEALF.